Below are 32 T cell receptor beta chains sequenced from a single sample in a study of blood T cell repertoires in COVID-19. The protocol was immunoSEQ multiplex PCR, while the TCRdb copy is restricted to in-frame clones and leaves out a portion. Among 250,000 or so clones listed, roughly 84% were seen once. Specimen: PBMCs or T cells enriched from blood (not recorded which). Receptor source: a woman aged 45-60 years who had been exposed to COVID-19.

The chain carries TRBV2 and TRBJ2-1; TRBD1 agrees at 9 bases. After removal of 6 bases from V and 8 bases from J, the junction contained 14 bases not matched to a gene. CDR3 length equals 16 residues. The germline V gene has CDR1 SNHLY and CDR2 FYNNEI. CDR3 sequence: CASSTAGQGVSDEQFF. As DNA, the CDR3 is TGTGCCAGCAGCACCGCGGGACAGGGTGTTTCGGATGAGCAGTTCTTC. The whole variable domain, filled in from reference TRBV2 and TRBJ2-1, reads EPEVTQTPSHQVTQMGQEVILRCVPISNHLYFYWYRQILGQKVEFLVSFYNNEISEKSEIFDDQFSVERPDGSNFTLKIRSTKLEDSAMYFCASSTAGQGVSDEQFFGPGTRLTVL.

This chain uses TRBV7-8 with TRBJ2-2; D remains unclear. Germline V gene sequence: CDR1 SGHVS, CDR2 FQNEAQ. There are 13 residues in the CDR3. The V gene lost 1 base and the J gene lost 5 bases, with 5 bases spanning the gap. CDR3 sequence: CASSLGATGELFF. For the CDR3, the DNA is TGTGCCAGCAGCTTAGGGGCAACCGGGGAGCTGTTTTTT.

The chain recombines TRBV12-3 or TRBV12-4 with TRBJ1-2, with D possibly matching TRBD1 (5 bases). The V gene lost 5 bases and the J gene lost 0 bases, with 7 bases spanning the gap. The length of the CDR3 is 13 residues. CDR3 residues: CASSPTANYGYTF. CDR3 nucleotide sequence: TGTGCCAGCAGTCCGACAGCTAACTATGGCTACACCTTC.

The chain has TRBV28 and TRBJ1-5, with a tentative D call TRBD1 (5 bases). Germline CDR1 reads MDHEN; CDR2 reads SYDVKM. The V end lost 7 bases, the J end lost 4 bases, and 20 bases lay between the germline ends. This CDR3 has 16 amino acids. The CDR3 sequence is CASIDIRVGSNQPQHF. The CDR3 nucleotides read TGTGCCAGCATCGACATCAGGGTTGGGTCTAATCAGCCCCAGCATTTT.

This rearrangement joins TRBV4-1 to TRBJ1-2; a possible D gene is TRBD1 (5 bases). V dropped 0 bases and J dropped 0 bases, with 8 bases sitting between them. CDR1 is MGHRA and CDR2 is YSYEKL in the germline V gene. The CDR3 spans 15 residues. For the CDR3, the DNA is TGCGCCAGCAGCCAAGATTTGGGGCCTAACTATGGCTACACCTTC. Translating it yields CASSQDLGPNYGYTF.

The J gene is TRBJ1-5, the V gene TRBV19, with D possibly TRBD1 on 6 matching bases. This CDR3 has 16 residues. Trimming took 7 bases from V and 2 from J, leaving 18 bases between them. Looked up from germline, CDR1 is LNHDA and CDR2 is SQIVND (reference sequence). CDR3 DNA: TGTGCCAGTACCGGGCACAGGGTGGGTCGCAATCAGCCCCAGCATTTT. Amino acid sequence: CASTGHRVGRNQPQHF.

The V call is TRBV6-5, the J call TRBJ1-2, with 12 nucleotides matching TRBD1. After removal of 0 bases from V and 8 bases from J, the junction contained 4 bases not matched to a gene. The CDR3 is 15 amino acids. Germline assignment: CDR1 MNHEY and CDR2 SVGAGI. CDR3 bases: TGTGCCAGCAGTTACTCGGGACAGGGGGCGCGAGGCTACACCTTC. It translates to CASSYSGQGARGYTF.

The chain is built from TRBV3-1 (or the pseudogene TRBV3-2) and TRBJ2-3; perhaps TRBD2 as D (7 bases). CDR1 LGHDT and CDR2 YNNKEL come from the germline V gene (reference sequence). The CDR3 has 15 residues. Trimming shortened V by 1 base and J by 6 bases, and 14 bases separated the two germline ends. This CDR3 reads CASSQARGGGDTQYF. The DNA for the CDR3 is TGTGCCAGCAGCCAAGCAAGGGGGGGTGGTGATACGCAGTATTTT.

This clone was found a few times. The gene calls are TRBV7-2 and TRBJ2-7, with 11 positions matching TRBD2. With V trimmed by 5 bases and J by 6 bases, 9 bases remained unmatched. There are 15 residues in the CDR3. CDR1 is SGHTA, CDR2 FQGNSA, per germline. The CDR3 DNA follows: TGTGCCAGCAGCCCCGCATGGGGACTAGCGGCCGAGCAGTACTTC. Translating gives CASSPAWGLAAEQYF.

This clone was seen ten or more times. For the CDR3, the DNA is TGTGCCAGCAGCCGGAGACTAGCGGGTGAGAGAGAGACCCAGTACTTC. It encodes CASSRRLAGERETQYF. The chain employs TRBV3-1 (or the pseudogene TRBV3-2) and TRBJ2-5, with TRBD2 matching over 10 bases. The V segment lost 4 bases and the J segment 4 bases; nucleotides outside the gene matches: 9. The CDR3 spans 16 residues. CDR1 is LGHDT and CDR2 is YNNKEL in the germline V gene (reference sequence).

V and J are TRBV6-5 and TRBJ1-1; weak D call: TRBD1 (5 bases). The germline CDR1 and CDR2 sequences are MNHEY and SVGAGI. This CDR3 has 14 amino acids. Trimming took 10 bases from V and 7 from J, leaving 22 bases between them. The CDR3: CATHLGFITGEAFF. CDR3 coding DNA: TGTGCCACACATCTCGGCTTTATTACAGGTGAAGCTTTCTTT.

The chain employs TRBV2 and TRBJ2-1, with 11 nucleotides matching TRBD2. The V gene end was trimmed by 6 bases and the J gene end by 4 bases; junction bases not matched to a gene: 5. The CDR3 is made up of 15 amino acids. CDR1 and CDR2 from the germline V gene are SNHLY and FYNNEI. As DNA, the CDR3 is TGTGCCAGCAGGGAGACTAGCGGGGCTTACAATGAGCAGTTCTTC. This codes for CASRETSGAYNEQFF.

With regard to this clone: This sample includes further DNA sequences coding for the same CDR3. The J gene is TRBJ2-3, the V gene TRBV27; 7 positions agree with TRBD1. This CDR3 is 14 amino acids long. V lost 3 bases to trimming and J lost 2 bases; unmatched junction nucleotides: 2. Looked up from germline, CDR1 is MNHEY and CDR2 is SMNVEV (reference sequence). The CDR3 region has the DNA TGTGCCAGCAGTTTTGACAGGGCCACAGATACGCAGTATTTT. It codes for CASSFDRATDTQYF.

V usage is TRBV5-6 and J usage is TRBJ1-2; no clear D gene. V shed 0 bases and J shed 7 bases, with 13 bases lying between them. Germline CDR1 and CDR2: SGHDT and YYEEEE. This CDR3 contains 14 residues. In nucleotides, the CDR3 is TGTGCCAGCAGCTTGGGGACTCTTGAATTTGGCTACACCTTC. This gives the protein CASSLGTLEFGYTF.

The chain combines TRBV9 with TRBJ2-2; TRBD2 matches at 14 bases. Trimming at V came to 3 bases and at J to 3 bases, leaving 4 bases not matched to a gene. This CDR3 is 17 amino acids long. Germline CDR1 SGDLS, CDR2 YYNGEE. CDR3 sequence: CASSGTSGGSHTGELFF. CDR3 DNA sequence: TGTGCCAGCAGCGGGACTAGCGGGGGGAGTCACACCGGGGAGCTGTTTTTT.

This clone has more than one count but fewer than ten. The chain recombines TRBV18 with TRBJ2-7, with a possible D match to TRBD2 (6 bases). With 1 base removed from V and 4 bases from J, the gap between germline ends came to 14 bases. Germline V lookup: CDR1 KGHSH, CDR2 LQKENI. The CDR3 loop spans 15 amino acids. The CDR3 sequence is CASSPQEGSPYEQYF. In nucleotides, the CDR3 is TGTGCCAGCTCACCACAGGAGGGTTCTCCTTACGAGCAGTACTTC.

The chain carries TRBV2 and TRBJ1-5, with TRBD1 identical over 7 bases. The V gene end was trimmed by 8 bases and the J gene end by 6 bases; junction bases not matched to a gene: 4. Germline V lookup: CDR1 SNHLY, CDR2 FYNNEI. The CDR3 has 12 residues. The CDR3 sequence is CASDRGRQPQHF. In nucleotides, the CDR3 is TGTGCCAGCGATAGGGGGCGTCAGCCCCAGCATTTT.

This clone was observed a single time. V is TRBV9 and J is TRBJ1-1; a weak D match, TRBD1 (5 bases). The CDR3 spans 14 residues. V lost 3 bases to trimming and J lost 0 bases, with 9 bases between them. Germline CDR1 reads SGDLS; CDR2 reads YYNGEE. CDR3 residues: CASSAGVMNTEAFF. The CDR3 nucleotides are TGTGCCAGCAGCGCGGGGGTAATGAACACTGAAGCTTTCTTT.

The chain recombines TRBV29-1 with TRBJ2-1; weak D call: TRBD1 (5 bases). CDR1 SQVTM and CDR2 ANQGSEA come from the germline V gene. Trimming cost V 1 base and J 10 bases, with 20 bases left between them. The CDR3 is 15 amino acids. The CDR3 is CSVEAAGSGVGEQFF. CDR3 DNA sequence: TGCAGCGTTGAAGCAGCAGGGTCTGGAGTAGGGGAGCAGTTCTTC.

The chain couples TRBV24-1 to TRBJ2-1; 9 bases are a match to TRBD1. From germline, CDR1 is KGHDR and CDR2 SFDVKD. The CDR3 sequence is 16 residues long. The trim removed 4 bases at V and 4 bases at J, leaving 7 bases unmatched. CDR3 coding DNA: TGTGCCACCAGTGACCCTGGGACAGGGCCATACAATGAGCAGTTCTTC. It codes for CATSDPGTGPYNEQFF.

The chain uses TRBV5-1 and TRBJ2-3; 8 bases align to TRBD1. The germline V gene has CDR1 SGHRS and CDR2 YFSETQ. Unmatched junction bases numbered 9, after V lost 4 bases and J lost 11 bases. The CDR3 extends over 13 amino acids. The CDR3 loop reads CASSPPDRGWQYF. The DNA for the CDR3 is TGCGCCAGCAGCCCCCCTGACAGGGGATGGCAGTATTTT.

This clone was observed a few times. J is TRBJ1-5 and V is TRBV2; no definite D call. There are 13 residues in the CDR3. CDR1 is SNHLY, CDR2 FYNNEI, per germline. V lost 6 bases, J lost 5 bases, and 11 bases lay in between. CDR3 sequence: CASRSGIYQPQHF. The DNA for the CDR3 is TGTGCCAGCAGAAGTGGCATTTATCAGCCCCAGCATTTT.

The gene calls are TRBV5-4 and TRBJ1-2; D ambiguous. The CDR3 sequence is 13 residues long. CDR1 and CDR2 from the germline V gene are SGHNT and YYREEE (reference sequence). V was pared by 1 base and J by 3 bases, with 7 bases between. In DNA form, the CDR3 reads TGTGCCAGCAGCTTGAAGGCGGACTATGGCTACACCTTC. Amino acids: CASSLKADYGYTF. The entire variable domain, with the rest obtained from reference TRBV5-4 and TRBJ1-2, is as follows: ETGVTQSPTHLIKTRGQQVTLRCSSQSGHNTVSWYQQALGQGPQFIFQYYREEENGRGNFPPRFSGLQFPNYSSELNVNALELDDSALYLCASSLKADYGYTFGSGTRLTVV.

V usage is TRBV7-2 and J usage is TRBJ2-3; D remains ambiguous. From germline, CDR1 is SGHTA and CDR2 FQGNSA. The ends were cut back, 3 bases at V and 4 bases at J, with 14 bases in the middle. The CDR3 is made up of 15 amino acids. The CDR3 DNA reads TGTGCCAGCAGCTTTGGTGCGATTACGGCAGATACGCAGTATTTT. Its translation: CASSFGAITADTQYF.

This chain links TRBV2 with TRBJ2-5; D perhaps matches TRBD2 (6 bases). Deletions cut 11 bases from V and 2 bases from J, with 24 bases between. This CDR3 spans 16 amino acids. The germline CDR1 and CDR2 sequences are SNHLY and FYNNEI. The CDR3 region has the DNA TGTGCCTCCATCTCTGGTTGGGGAGGTAGGCAAGAGACCCAGTACTTC. This encodes CASISGWGGRQETQYF.

The rearrangement uses TRBV3-1 (or the pseudogene TRBV3-2) and TRBJ2-1, with D maybe TRBD2 (7 bases). The CDR3 is 15 residues long. Trimming stripped 4 bases from V and 7 bases from J, with 17 bases between. Germline lookup yields CDR1 LGHDT and CDR2 YNNKEL (reference sequence). CDR3 sequence reads: CASSPRRGGRNEQFF. CDR3 in DNA: TGTGCCAGCAGCCCCAGGAGGGGGGGAAGGAATGAGCAGTTCTTC.

The CDR3 spells CASSLDTIIDTQYF. In nucleotides, the CDR3 is TGTGCCAGCAGCTTGGACACGATCATAGATACGCAGTATTTT. The chain joins TRBV5-5 to TRBJ2-3; unclear D gene. This CDR3 region has 14 residues. Looked up from germline, CDR1 is SGHKS and CDR2 is YYEKEE (reference sequence). The V end lost 0 bases, the J end lost 5 bases, and 10 bases lay between the germline ends. The entire variable domain, with the rest obtained from reference TRBV5-5 and TRBJ2-3, is as follows: DAGVTQSPTHLIKTRGQQVTLRCSPISGHKSVSWYQQVLGQGPQFIFQYYEKEERGRGNFPDRFSARQFPNYSSELNVNALLLGDSALYLCASSLDTIIDTQYFGPGTRLTVL.

The J gene is TRBJ2-7, the V gene TRBV13; 9 nucleotides agree with TRBD1. Trimming cost V 0 bases and J 5 bases; bases outside gene matches: 5. The germline gives CDR1 PRHDT, CDR2 FYEKMQ (reference sequence). The CDR3 runs 15 residues. In nucleotides, the CDR3 is TGTGCCAGCAGCTTAGGGGGGGACAGGGAGGACGAGCAGTACTTC. It translates to CASSLGGDREDEQYF.

V is TRBV29-1 and J is TRBJ2-1; 9 bases are a match to TRBD1. The V segment lost 6 bases and the J segment 10 bases; nucleotides outside the gene matches: 1. The CDR3 runs 10 residues. Germline CDR1 is SQVTM and CDR2 is ANQGSEA. This CDR3 is CSVGTGEQFF. The CDR3 DNA follows: TGCAGCGTCGGGACAGGGGAGCAGTTCTTC.

This clone appeared once. The chain carries TRBV3-1 (or the pseudogene TRBV3-2) and TRBJ2-7, with unresolved D. The CDR3 sequence is 13 residues long. Per germline, CDR1 LGHDT and CDR2 YNNKEL (reference sequence). The germline V and J ends were trimmed by 0 bases and 6 bases, with 9 bases remaining between them. CDR3 sequence reads: CASSQDTMAEQYF. For the CDR3, the DNA is TGTGCCAGCAGCCAAGATACGATGGCCGAGCAGTACTTC.

The gene calls are TRBV4-1 and TRBJ1-1, with 7 bases identical to TRBD1. With 6 bases clipped from V and 4 bases from J, the junction kept 8 bases outside the gene matches. There are 14 residues in the CDR3. Looked up from germline, CDR1 is MGHRA and CDR2 is YSYEKL. CDR3 nucleotides: TGCGCCAGCAGTTCCAACCGGACAGGCACTGAAGCTTTCTTT. Protein product: CASSSNRTGTEAFF.

Here the CDR3 reads CASSPRTTGPGANVLTF. The CDR3 DNA is TGTGCCAGCAGCCCACGAACCACAGGTCCTGGGGCCAACGTCCTGACTTTC. The V gene is TRBV3-1 (or the pseudogene TRBV3-2), the J gene TRBJ2-6; weak D call: TRBD1 (5 bases). CDR1 is LGHDT and CDR2 is YNNKEL in the germline V gene (reference sequence). This CDR3 has 17 amino acids. V was pared by 4 bases and J by 2 bases, with 15 bases between.